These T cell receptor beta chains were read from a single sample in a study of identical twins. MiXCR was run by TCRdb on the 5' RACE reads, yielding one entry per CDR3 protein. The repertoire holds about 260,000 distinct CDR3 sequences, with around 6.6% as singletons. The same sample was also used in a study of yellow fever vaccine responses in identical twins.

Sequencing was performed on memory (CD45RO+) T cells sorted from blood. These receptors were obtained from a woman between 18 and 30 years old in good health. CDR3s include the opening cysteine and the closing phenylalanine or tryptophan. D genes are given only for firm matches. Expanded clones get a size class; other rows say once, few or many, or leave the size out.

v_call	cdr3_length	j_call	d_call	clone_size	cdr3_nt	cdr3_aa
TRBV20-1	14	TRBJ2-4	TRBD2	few	TGCAGTGTACCGGGACTACAAAAAAAAAACATTCAGTACTTC	CSVPGLQKKNIQYF
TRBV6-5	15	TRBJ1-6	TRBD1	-	TGTGCCAGCAGTCCCTCGGACAGGGCCAATTCACCCCTCCACTTT	CASSPSDRANSPLHF
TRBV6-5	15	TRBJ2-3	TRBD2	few	TGTGCCAGCAGTTACAGCGGGGCGGGCACAGATACGCAGTATTTT	CASSYSGAGTDTQYF
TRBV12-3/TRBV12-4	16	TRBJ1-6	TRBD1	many	TGTGCCAGCAGTTTCGCCGGACAGGTTTATAATTCACCCCTCCACTTT	CASSFAGQVYNSPLHF
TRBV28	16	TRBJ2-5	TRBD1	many	TGTGCCAGCAGTTTATTGGGGACAGGGGCCCAAGAGACCCAGTACTTC	CASSLLGTGAQETQYF
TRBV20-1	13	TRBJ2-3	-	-	TGCAGTGCTAGAAGTCTAGCAGGAGATACGCAGTATTTT	CSARSLAGDTQYF
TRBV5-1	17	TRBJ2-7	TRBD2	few	TGCGCCAGCAGCTTCACTATGACTAGCGGGAGCACCTACGAGCAGTACTTC	CASSFTMTSGSTYEQYF
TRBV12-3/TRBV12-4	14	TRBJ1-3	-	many	TGTGCCAGCAGTTTTTGGACGAACGGAAACACCATATATTTT	CASSFWTNGNTIYF
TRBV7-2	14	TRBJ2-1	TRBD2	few	TGTGCCAGCAGCTTGGGACTAGCGGGGGGTGGGCAGTTCTTC	CASSLGLAGGGQFF
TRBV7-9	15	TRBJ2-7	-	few	TGTGCCAGCAGCCCCAGACAGGGACTAAACGTCGAGCAGTACTTC	CASSPRQGLNVEQYF
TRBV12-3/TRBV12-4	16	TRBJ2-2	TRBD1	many	TGTGCCAGCAGAACCCGGACAGGGGGCCTCACCGGGGAGCTGTTTTTT	CASRTRTGGLTGELFF
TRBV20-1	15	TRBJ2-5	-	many	TGCAGTGCTAGAGATCTCCCTAGCGCGGGAGAGACCCAGTACTTC	CSARDLPSAGETQYF
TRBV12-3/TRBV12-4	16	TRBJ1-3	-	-	TGTGCCAGCAGTCAACGGACTACATCAACTGGAAACACCATATATTTT	CASSQRTTSTGNTIYF
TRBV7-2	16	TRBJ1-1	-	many	TGTGCCAGCAGCTCTCTGGGGGGCGTGTTAGGGAGTGAAGCTTTCTTT	CASSSLGGVLGSEAFF
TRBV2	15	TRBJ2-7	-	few	TGTGCCAGCAGTGCCCTGTTGGTTGGGTCCTACGAGCAGTACTTC	CASSALLVGSYEQYF
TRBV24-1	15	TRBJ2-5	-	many	TGTGCCACCAGTGATCCCCTCGGGGGCGTAGAGACCCAGTACTTC	CATSDPLGGVETQYF
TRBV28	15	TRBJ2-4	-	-	TGTGCCAGCAGTAGGGAAGACCTAGCCAAAAACATTCAGTACTTC	CASSREDLAKNIQYF
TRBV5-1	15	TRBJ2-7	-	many	TGCGCCAGCAGCCCCAACCCGACGGGTTCCTACGAGCAGTACTTC	CASSPNPTGSYEQYF
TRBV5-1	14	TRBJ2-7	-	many	TGCGCCAGCAGCTTGGACAGGGTAGGTTACGAGCAGTACTTC	CASSLDRVGYEQYF
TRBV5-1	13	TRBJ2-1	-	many	TGCGCCAGCAGTCAGGACTGGGGAAATGAGCAGTTCTTC	CASSQDWGNEQFF
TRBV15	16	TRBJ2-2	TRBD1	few	TGTGCCACCAGCAGTACTGGGACAGGGGGACACGGGGAGCTGTTTTTT	CATSSTGTGGHGELFF
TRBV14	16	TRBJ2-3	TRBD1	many	TGTGCCAGCAGTCGTCTCACAGGGGGCAACACAGATACGCAGTATTTT	CASSRLTGGNTDTQYF
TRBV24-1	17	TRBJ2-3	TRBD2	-	TGTGCCTCCACCCCGGGTGTAGCGGGGGCACCCACAGATACGCAGTATTTT	CASTPGVAGAPTDTQYF
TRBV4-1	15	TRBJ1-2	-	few	TGCGCCAGCAGCCAAGATAGTCTGGGAGGCTATGGCTACACCTTC	CASSQDSLGGYGYTF
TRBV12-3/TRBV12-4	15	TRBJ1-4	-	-	TGTGCCAGCAGTTTTCGTGGGGCAACTAATGAAAAACTGTTTTTT	CASSFRGATNEKLFF
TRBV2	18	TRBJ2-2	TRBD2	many	TGTGCCAGCAGTGAAAATCTAGCGGGACCTACGGGCACCGGGGAGCTGTTTTTT	CASSENLAGPTGTGELFF
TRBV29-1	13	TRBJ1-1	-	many	TGCAGCGTTGAAGAATCTCCGGTGACTGAAGCTTTCTTT	CSVEESPVTEAFF
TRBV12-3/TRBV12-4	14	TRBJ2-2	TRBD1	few	TGTGCCAGCATCGCAGGGGGTAATCCCGGGGAGCTGTTTTTT	CASIAGGNPGELFF
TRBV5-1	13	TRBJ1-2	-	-	TGCGCCAGCAGCTTGGCTCAAGCCTATGGCTACACCTTC	CASSLAQAYGYTF
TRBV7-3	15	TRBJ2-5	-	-	TGTGCCAGCAGCTTAAACCGGGCCGGCCAAGAGACCCAGTACTTC	CASSLNRAGQETQYF
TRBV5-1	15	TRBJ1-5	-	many	TGCGCCAGCAGCTTGGAAGGCGGAGGAGATCAGCCCCAGCATTTT	CASSLEGGGDQPQHF
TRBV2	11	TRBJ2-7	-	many	TGTGCCAGCAGTCCTACCTACGAGCAGTACTTC	CASSPTYEQYF
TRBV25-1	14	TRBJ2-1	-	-	TGTGCCAGCAGTGAAGGAGGACAGTACAATGAGCAGTTCTTC	CASSEGGQYNEQFF
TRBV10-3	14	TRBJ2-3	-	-	TGTGCCATCGCGGTTCGTAGTGACACAGATACGCAGTATTTT	CAIAVRSDTDTQYF
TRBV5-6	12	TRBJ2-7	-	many	TGTGCCAGCAGCCCGTCTTATGGAGAGCAGTACTTC	CASSPSYGEQYF
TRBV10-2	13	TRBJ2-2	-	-	TGCGCCAGCAGACAGGAAAACACCGGGGAGCTGTTTTTT	CASRQENTGELFF
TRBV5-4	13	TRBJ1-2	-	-	TGTGCCAGCTACGTGGACGCGGCCTATGGCTACACCTTC	CASYVDAAYGYTF
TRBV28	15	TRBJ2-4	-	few	TGTGCCAGCACCAGGGACAACATGGCCAAAAACATTCAGTACTTC	CASTRDNMAKNIQYF
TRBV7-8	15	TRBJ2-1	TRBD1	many	TGTGCCAGCAGCTTAGTAGGGCAGGGGGCCTATGAGCAGTTCTTC	CASSLVGQGAYEQFF